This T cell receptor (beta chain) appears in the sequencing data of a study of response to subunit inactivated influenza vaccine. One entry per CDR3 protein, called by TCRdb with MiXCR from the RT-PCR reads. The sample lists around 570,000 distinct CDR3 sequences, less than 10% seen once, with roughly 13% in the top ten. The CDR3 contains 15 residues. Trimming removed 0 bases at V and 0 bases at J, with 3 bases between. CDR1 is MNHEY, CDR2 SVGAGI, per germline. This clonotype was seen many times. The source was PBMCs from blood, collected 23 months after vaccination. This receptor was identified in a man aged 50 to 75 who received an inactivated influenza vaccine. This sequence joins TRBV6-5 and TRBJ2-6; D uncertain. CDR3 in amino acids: CASSYSISGANVLTF. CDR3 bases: TGTGCCAGCAGTTACTCTATCTCTGGGGCCAACGTCCTGACTTTC.